These 21 T cell receptor beta chains were sequenced from one sample in a study of T cell changes during pregnancy in multiple sclerosis. Generated by immunoSEQ multiplex PCR, the TCRdb table keeps only in-frame clones and is missing some. The table shows tens of thousands of clones, with 94% occurring only once. The sequencing here drew on peripheral blood, taken in the third trimester of pregnancy. These receptors originate from a female donor with multiple sclerosis, enrolled in a pregnancy study.

This chain links TRBV5-6 with TRBJ2-5, with TRBD1 matching 11 bases. Germline loops: CDR1 SGHDT, CDR2 YYEEEE. Trimming removed 4 bases from V and 5 bases from J; junction bases left unmatched: 4. The CDR3 contains 14 residues. In DNA, the CDR3 is TGTGCCAGCAGCCCTTGGACAGGGGGCGAGACCCAGTACTTC. It translates to CASSPWTGGETQYF.

This rearrangement joins TRBV5-4 to TRBJ2-2; D is ambiguous. CDR1 and CDR2 (germline): SGHNT, YYREEE (reference sequence). This CDR3 is built from 13 residues. V shed 2 bases and J shed 1 base, with 3 bases lying between them. The CDR3 loop is CASSFGNTGELFF. As DNA, the CDR3 is TGTGCCAGCAGCTTCGGGAACACCGGGGAGCTGTTTTTT.

The genes are TRBV10-1 and TRBJ2-2; D may be TRBD1 (6 bases). CDR1 and CDR2 (germline): WNHNN, SYGVQD (reference sequence). V shed 2 bases and J shed 1 base, with 17 bases lying between them. The CDR3 loop spans 18 amino acids. The CDR3 bases are TGCGCCAGCAGTGAGCGGACAGTCTCTAGATTGAACACCGGGGAGCTGTTTTTT. It codes for CASSERTVSRLNTGELFF.

V gene TRBV25-1 combines with J gene TRBJ2-2, with D unclear. Trimming left V 11 bases short and J 7 bases short, with 11 bases between. Germline CDR1 reads MGHDK; CDR2 reads SYGVNS. This CDR3 spans 11 amino acids. The CDR3 region is CAARGNGELFF. CDR3 sequence (DNA): TGTGCCGCAAGAGGTAACGGGGAGCTGTTTTTT.

The chain recombines TRBV20-1 with TRBJ1-4; 8 nucleotides align to TRBD1. CDR1 DFQATT and CDR2 SNEGSKA come from the germline V gene (reference sequence). CDR3 length: 11 amino acids. J lost 10 bases, V lost 5 bases, and 3 bases had no gene match. The CDR3 sequence is CSAQTGVKLFF. The CDR3 DNA is TGCAGTGCTCAGACAGGGGTAAAACTGTTTTTT.

J is TRBJ2-1 and V is TRBV11-2, with 14 bases matching TRBD2. Germline loops: CDR1 SGHAT, CDR2 FQNNGV. V was clipped by 1 base and J by 13 bases; unmatched bases: 3. The CDR3 totals 14 residues. CDR3 protein: CASSLAGLAGVQFF. CDR3 DNA: TGTGCCAGCAGCTTAGCGGGACTAGCGGGAGTACAGTTCTTC. The full variable domain, rest sourced from reference TRBV11-2 and TRBJ2-1, is EAGVAQSPRYKIIEKRQSVAFWCNPISGHATLYWYQQILGQGPKLLIQFQNNGVVDDSQLPKDRFSAERLKGVDSTLKIQPAKLEDSAVYLCASSLAGLAGVQFFGPGTRLTVL.

This chain uses TRBV4-1 with TRBJ2-7; 10 bases agree with TRBD2. Germline V lookup: CDR1 MGHRA, CDR2 YSYEKL. Trimming cost V 5 bases and J 3 bases; bases outside gene matches: 16. This CDR3 is 18 amino acids long. The CDR3 nucleotides read TGCGCCAGCAGCTTACAGTCCAGTTCCGGGACTAGCGACTACGAGCAGTACTTC. Its translation is CASSLQSSSGTSDYEQYF.

V gene TRBV19 combines with J gene TRBJ1-5; D gene ambiguous. Trimming removed 2 bases at V and 1 base at J, with 9 bases between. CDR1 is LNHDA and CDR2 is SQIVND in the germline V gene (reference sequence). This CDR3 has 15 amino acids. CDR3 in DNA: TGTGCCAGTAGTATATTCAGCGACAGCAATCAGCCCCAGCATTTT. Protein sequence: CASSIFSDSNQPQHF.

The chain employs TRBV28 and TRBJ1-2, with 10 bases aligning to TRBD1. J was trimmed by 7 bases and V by 6 bases; bases with no gene match: 11. Germline V CDR1 and CDR2: MDHEN, SYDVKM. The CDR3 is made up of 15 amino acids. The CDR3 DNA is TGTGCCAGCAGCGGGACCGGGACAGGGGTTAGTGGCTACACCTTC. It translates to CASSGTGTGVSGYTF.

The gene calls are TRBV27 and TRBJ1-2, with TRBD1 as a possible D gene (5 bases). The CDR3 runs to 15 residues. Germline V lookup: CDR1 MNHEY, CDR2 SMNVEV (reference sequence). The V and J ends lost 5 bases and 7 bases respectively, with 20 bases between them. CDR3 sequence (DNA): TGTGCCAGCAGTCCAATGGGGAGGGGAGAGGGTGGCTACACCTTC. Protein: CASSPMGRGEGGYTF.

The chain uses TRBV19 and TRBJ1-2, with unresolved D. V lost 9 bases, J lost 8 bases, and 16 bases lay in between. Germline V gene sequence: CDR1 LNHDA, CDR2 SQIVND (reference sequence). The CDR3 is 12 amino acids. The CDR3 nucleotides are TGTGCCAGCTCGGGTTATCGGTCCGGCTACACCTTC. This gives the protein CASSGYRSGYTF.

This chain uses TRBV4-3 with TRBJ2-7, with 11 bases that match TRBD2. Trimming at V came to 3 bases and at J to 4 bases, leaving 5 bases not matched to a gene. The CDR3 is 15 residues long. CDR1 LGHNA and CDR2 YSLEER come from the germline V gene. The chain's CDR3 is CASSQGLAEIYEQYF. CDR3 nucleotide sequence: TGCGCCAGCAGCCAGGGACTAGCGGAGATTTACGAGCAGTACTTC.

The rearrangement uses TRBV28 and TRBJ2-7; 9 bases are a match to TRBD1. CDR3 size: 16 residues. V gave up 3 bases and J gave up 4 bases; unmatched junction bases: 10. From germline, CDR1 is MDHEN and CDR2 SYDVKM. The CDR3 loop is CASSFPNTGGVYEQYF. CDR3 coding DNA: TGTGCCAGCAGTTTTCCAAACACAGGGGGCGTTTACGAGCAGTACTTC.

The chain uses TRBV18 and TRBJ2-7; 10 bases are shared with TRBD2. J lost 4 bases, V lost 6 bases, and 9 bases had no gene match. In germline, CDR1 is KGHSH, CDR2 LQKENI. CDR3 length: 15 residues. The CDR3 nucleotides read TGTGCCAGCTCTCCCTCTAGCGGGAGTGCGTACGAGCAGTACTTC. This translates into CASSPSSGSAYEQYF.

The rearrangement uses TRBV5-6 and TRBJ2-3, with D possibly TRBD1 on 5 matching bases. V lost 3 bases to trimming and J lost 6 bases, with 11 bases between them. Per the germline V gene, CDR1 is SGHDT and CDR2 is YYEEEE. This CDR3 is 13 amino acids long. CDR3: CASSWAGLDTQYF. The DNA for the CDR3 is TGTGCCAGCAGCTGGGCAGGGTTGGATACGCAGTATTTT. Drawing the rest from reference TRBV5-6 and TRBJ2-3, the complete variable domain is DAGVTQSPTHLIKTRGQQVTLRCSPKSGHDTVSWYQQALGQGPQFIFQYYEEEERQRGNFPDRFSGHQFPNYSSELNVNALLLGDSALYLCASSWAGLDTQYFGPGTRLTVL.

The chain couples TRBV12-5 to TRBJ2-1; a possible D gene is TRBD1 (6 bases). The CDR3 is made up of 13 amino acids. Germline V gene lookup returns CDR1 LGHNT and CDR2 FRNRAP. V was pared by 6 bases and J by 14 bases, with 20 bases between. The CDR3 nucleotides read TGTGCTAGTGGCCTGGACAGCCCCTCCGGAAAGTTCTTC. Translated, it gives CASGLDSPSGKFF.

The V call is TRBV27, the J call TRBJ2-4; 9 bases agree with TRBD1. Germline values: CDR1 MNHEY, CDR2 SMNVEV (reference sequence). The CDR3 is 13 residues long. V trimming: 6 bases; J trimming: 7 bases; junction bases outside the gene matches: 4. The CDR3 reads CASSHRGRNIQYF. The CDR3 nucleotides read TGTGCCAGCAGCCACAGGGGGCGGAACATTCAGTACTTC.

This rearrangement joins TRBV6-1 to TRBJ2-7; 7 bases agree with TRBD2. Germline CDR1 reads MNHNS; CDR2 reads SASEGT. This CDR3 region has 17 residues. The trim removed 1 base at V and 3 bases at J, leaving 12 bases unmatched. The CDR3 protein is CASSEVVRAGASYEQYF. CDR3 coding DNA: TGTGCCAGCAGTGAAGTTGTGCGGGCGGGAGCGAGCTACGAGCAGTACTTC.

The rearrangement links TRBV6-6 to TRBJ1-1, with D possibly matching TRBD1 (5 bases). The V end lost 6 bases, the J end lost 1 base, and 15 bases lay between the germline ends. The CDR3 consists of 15 residues. Germline values: CDR1 MNHNY, CDR2 SVGAGI (reference sequence). This chain's CDR3 is CASSPSGRANTEAFF. CDR3 bases: TGTGCCAGCAGCCCCTCAGGCAGGGCGAACACTGAAGCTTTCTTT.

J is TRBJ2-3 and V is TRBV15; D is perhaps TRBD2 (6 bases). V lost 0 bases, J lost 2 bases, and 18 bases lay in between. This CDR3 spans 18 amino acids. CDR1 is LNHNV, CDR2 YYDKDF, per germline (reference sequence). This CDR3 reads CATSRDMTASVDTDTQYF. The CDR3 bases are TGTGCCACCAGCAGAGATATGACGGCTAGCGTCGACACAGATACGCAGTATTTT.

The chain carries TRBV5-5 and TRBJ1-1, with D unresolved. With 2 bases removed from V and 4 bases from J, the gap between germline ends came to 12 bases. The V gene's germline CDR1 is SGHKS and CDR2 YYEKEE (reference sequence). The length of the CDR3 is 14 residues. The CDR3 DNA reads as TGTGCCAGCAGCTTAGCGGAGTGGGGCACTGAAGCTTTCTTT. Residues: CASSLAEWGTEAFF.